The 30 T cell receptor beta chains reported below all come from one sample, sequenced in a study of Ad26.COV2.S vaccination and SARS-CoV-2 variants. This table comes from immunoSEQ multiplex PCR, and its TCRdb copy is limited to in-frame clones, with some not included. The data hold 350,000 to 450,000 clones, with roughly 94% observed a single time. Here the sequenced sample was peripheral blood, taken after recovery from COVID-19. The source of these receptors is a human donor who had recovered from COVID-19.

J is TRBJ1-1 and V is TRBV5-1, with TRBD1 as a possible D gene (6 bases). The CDR3 contains 15 residues. Germline CDR1 SGHRS, CDR2 YFSETQ. The germline V and J ends were trimmed by 6 bases and 2 bases, with 17 bases remaining between them. The CDR3 nucleotides read TGCGCCAGCACCATCGGAGGGGGGGTTAACACTGAAGCTTTCTTT. Translating it yields CASTIGGGVNTEAFF. The full variable domain, with the rest looked up from reference TRBV5-1 and TRBJ1-1, is KAGVTQTPRYLIKTRGQQVTLSCSPISGHRSVSWYQQTPGQGLQFLFEYFSETQRNKGNFPGRFSGRQFSNSRSEMNVSTLELGDSALYLCASTIGGGVNTEAFFGQGTRLTVV.

V usage is TRBV5-4 and J usage is TRBJ2-7, with 8 bases aligning to TRBD2. The CDR3 consists of 15 residues. After removal of 0 bases from V and 5 bases from J, the junction contained 7 bases not matched to a gene. Germline values: CDR1 SGHNT, CDR2 YYREEE (reference sequence). CDR3 DNA: TGTGCCAGCAGCTTGGATAGGACTAGCTTTAACGAGCAGTACTTC. Translating it yields CASSLDRTSFNEQYF.

This clone has only a few counts. The V call is TRBV6-5, the J call TRBJ1-5; 7 nucleotides match TRBD1. J lost 3 bases, V lost 2 bases, and 1 base had no gene match. CDR1 and CDR2 (germline): MNHEY, SVGAGI. The CDR3 contains 14 residues. The CDR3 loop reads CASSYQGDNQPQHF. CDR3 DNA: TGTGCCAGCAGTTACCAGGGGGACAATCAGCCCCAGCATTTT.

This clone was observed once. The chain recombines TRBV14 with TRBJ2-1; a weak D match, TRBD1 (7 bases). This CDR3 has 15 amino acids. Per germline, CDR1 SGHDN and CDR2 FVKESK. V was pared by 2 bases and J by 3 bases, with 11 bases between. This CDR3 reads CASSQYRGGYNEQFF. CDR3 nucleotides: TGTGCCAGCAGCCAATACAGGGGAGGCTACAATGAGCAGTTCTTC.

The V gene is TRBV7-2, the J gene TRBJ2-7, with D tentatively TRBD2 (5 bases). The CDR3 runs 14 residues. Per germline, CDR1 SGHTA and CDR2 FQGNSA. V dropped 5 bases and J dropped 1 base, with 12 bases sitting between them. This CDR3 is CASSRSGPSYEQYF. The CDR3 region has the DNA TGTGCCAGCAGCCGGAGCGGTCCTTCCTACGAGCAGTACTTC. The entire variable domain, with the rest obtained from reference TRBV7-2 and TRBJ2-7, is as follows: GAGVSQSPSNKVTEKGKDVELRCDPISGHTALYWYRQSLGQGLEFLIYFQGNSAPDKSGLPSDRFSAERTGGSVSTLTIQRTQQEDSAVYLCASSRSGPSYEQYFGPGTRLTVT.

The V call is TRBV15, the J call TRBJ1-2; TRBD1 agrees at 9 bases. Germline trimming cut 6 bases from V and 3 bases from J; bases unmatched to any gene: 8. The germline CDR1 and CDR2 sequences are LNHNV and YYDKDF (reference sequence). This CDR3 is built from 15 residues. The CDR3 nucleotides are TGTGCCACCAGAATGGACAGGGGAAGAGACTATGGCTACACCTTC. The encoded protein is CATRMDRGRDYGYTF.

The CDR3 spells CASSLTTDFSGELFF. In DNA, the CDR3 is TGTGCCAGCAGCTTAACAACAGATTTCAGCGGGGAGCTGTTTTTT. The V gene is TRBV7-9, the J gene TRBJ2-2; D is undetermined. The CDR3 totals 15 residues. V dropped 2 bases and J dropped 7 bases, with 14 bases sitting between them. Germline assignment: CDR1 SEHNR and CDR2 FQNEAQ (reference sequence).

The V gene is TRBV9, the J gene TRBJ2-7; 11 nucleotides match TRBD1. The ends lost 0 bases at V and 6 bases at J; junction bases unmatched: 2. CDR1 and CDR2 from the germline V gene are SGDLS and YYNGEE. The CDR3 sequence is 14 residues long. The CDR3 is CASSVGGTGGEQYF. CDR3 coding DNA: TGTGCCAGCAGCGTAGGGGGGACAGGGGGCGAGCAGTACTTC.

The rearrangement links TRBV9 to TRBJ1-1; D not certain. This CDR3 is 14 amino acids long. CDR1 and CDR2 from the germline V gene are SGDLS and YYNGEE. Trimming removed 2 bases at V and 5 bases at J, with 13 bases between. Here the CDR3 DNA reads TGTGCCAGCAGCGTCGACGGAATGGGAACTGAAGCTTTCTTT. Protein sequence: CASSVDGMGTEAFF.

The chain recombines TRBV2 with TRBJ2-2; the D gene is possibly TRBD1 (5 bases). Trimming took off 8 bases at V and 0 bases at J, with 10 bases between the two ends. Germline V lookup: CDR1 SNHLY, CDR2 FYNNEI. The CDR3 runs to 14 residues. The CDR3 sequence is CASWTHPNTGELFF. In DNA, the CDR3 is TGTGCCAGCTGGACACATCCGAACACCGGGGAGCTGTTTTTT.

The chain joins TRBV7-2 to TRBJ2-3; D remains ambiguous. Between the trimmed V and J ends, which lost 0 bases and 0 bases, there was a span of 7 bases. CDR1 SGHTA and CDR2 FQGNSA come from the germline V gene. The CDR3 consists of 15 residues. The CDR3 DNA reads TGTGCCAGCAGCTTAGCGGCAACTAGCACAGATACGCAGTATTTT. As protein: CASSLAATSTDTQYF. The full variable domain, completed using reference TRBV7-2 and TRBJ2-3, is GAGVSQSPSNKVTEKGKDVELRCDPISGHTALYWYRQSLGQGLEFLIYFQGNSAPDKSGLPSDRFSAERTGGSVSTLTIQRTQQEDSAVYLCASSLAATSTDTQYFGPGTRLTVL.

A single count supports this clone. The rearrangement links TRBV27 to TRBJ2-7; the D gene is possibly TRBD2 (5 bases). CDR1 is MNHEY and CDR2 is SMNVEV in the germline V gene (reference sequence). The CDR3 sequence is 15 residues long. Trimming removed 0 bases at V and 2 bases at J, with 11 bases between. CDR3 protein: CASSLSGEGPYEQYF. DNA of the CDR3: TGTGCCAGCAGTTTATCGGGCGAGGGTCCCTACGAGCAGTACTTC.

This clone was seen more than once but under ten times. This rearrangement joins TRBV9 to TRBJ1-5; perhaps TRBD1 as D (5 bases). CDR1 and CDR2 from the germline V gene are SGDLS and YYNGEE. This CDR3 spans 15 amino acids. The V end lost 2 bases, the J end lost 7 bases, and 16 bases lay between the germline ends. The CDR3 protein is CASSVWGDPSQPQHF. In DNA, the CDR3 is TGTGCCAGCAGCGTTTGGGGGGACCCCAGCCAGCCCCAGCATTTT.

The rearrangement uses TRBV5-1 and TRBJ1-5; 9 positions agree with TRBD1. There are 14 residues in the CDR3. Germline V gene lookup returns CDR1 SGHRS and CDR2 YFSETQ. J gave up 4 bases and V 4 bases, and 3 bases lay outside the gene matches. In DNA, the CDR3 is TGCGCCAGCAGCCCCGGACAGGGGAATCAGCCCCAGCATTTT. Protein: CASSPGQGNQPQHF.

In this sample, this clone turned up once. The V and J genes are TRBV14 and TRBJ2-2; possibly TRBD2 for D (5 bases). CDR1 and CDR2 (germline): SGHDN, FVKESK. Trimming took 0 bases from V and 5 from J, leaving 13 bases between them. The CDR3 is 16 amino acids. The CDR3 coding sequence is TGTGCCAGCAGCCAAGATCTGGCTAGCAGAACCGGGGAGCTGTTTTTT. Translated: CASSQDLASRTGELFF.

This clone was counted between two and nine times. The J gene is TRBJ2-7, the V gene TRBV5-6, with D uncertain. V was cut by 2 bases and J by 4 bases, with 13 bases left in between. The CDR3 is made up of 14 amino acids. Germline V gives CDR1 SGHDT, CDR2 YYEEEE. CDR3 amino acids: CASSFSPTHYEQYF. The CDR3 region has the DNA TGTGCCAGCAGCTTTTCTCCAACCCATTACGAGCAGTACTTC. Full variable domain (outside the CDR3, taken from reference TRBV5-6 and TRBJ2-7): DAGVTQSPTHLIKTRGQQVTLRCSPKSGHDTVSWYQQALGQGPQFIFQYYEEEERQRGNFPDRFSGHQFPNYSSELNVNALLLGDSALYLCASSFSPTHYEQYFGPGTRLTVT.

This chain links TRBV19 with TRBJ2-2; D gene unclear. CDR3 length equals 14 residues. The ends were cut back, 5 bases at V and 4 bases at J, with 11 bases in the middle. Germline V gene sequence: CDR1 LNHDA, CDR2 SQIVND (reference sequence). The CDR3 spells CASSGRQLTGELFF. The CDR3, as DNA: TGTGCCAGTAGTGGTCGGCAGCTCACCGGGGAGCTGTTTTTT.

The CDR3 sequence: CASSSRDSKNNEQFF. The CDR3 nucleotides are TGTGCCAGCAGCTCTCGGGACTCGAAGAACAATGAGCAGTTCTTC. The chain combines TRBV7-3 with TRBJ2-1, with D maybe TRBD2 (6 bases). The V gene lost 4 bases and the J gene lost 5 bases, with 15 bases spanning the gap. In germline, CDR1 is SGHTA, CDR2 FQGTGA. The CDR3 length is 15 residues.

J is TRBJ2-5 and V is TRBV6-2 or TRBV6-3; D unclear. Germline loops: CDR1 MNHEY, CDR2 SVGEGT. The CDR3 is 12 residues long. The germline V and J ends were trimmed by 4 bases and 3 bases, with 6 bases remaining between them. The CDR3 region is CASSSYEETQYF. The CDR3 DNA follows: TGTGCCAGCAGTTCCTACGAAGAGACCCAGTACTTC.

This clone occurred once. This rearrangement joins TRBV7-9 to TRBJ1-2; the D gene is possibly TRBD1 (5 bases). The germline V gene has CDR1 SEHNR and CDR2 FQNEAQ (reference sequence). The V and J ends lost 6 bases and 4 bases respectively, with 12 bases between them. This CDR3 spans 13 amino acids. CDR3 nucleotide sequence: TGTGCCAGCAGAGCTGGGGGGAGCTATGGCTACACCTTC. Protein: CASRAGGSYGYTF.

The chain employs TRBV3-1 (or the pseudogene TRBV3-2) and TRBJ2-3; no firm D call. CDR3 size: 13 residues. The V and J ends lost 3 bases and 1 base respectively, with 5 bases between them. CDR1 is LGHDT and CDR2 is YNNKEL in the germline V gene (reference sequence). The CDR3 coding sequence is TGTGCCAGCAGCCAGATGGGCACAGATACGCAGTATTTT. It yields the protein CASSQMGTDTQYF.

The gene calls are TRBV11-2 and TRBJ2-1, with a possible D match to TRBD1 (5 bases). Germline loops: CDR1 SGHAT, CDR2 FQNNGV. This CDR3 is built from 15 residues. Trimming cost V 5 bases and J 3 bases, with 14 bases left between them. The CDR3 DNA follows: TGTGCCAGCAGCCCCCTGGGGCGGTTCTACAATGAGCAGTTCTTC. Its translation: CASSPLGRFYNEQFF.

CDR3 protein: CSVVHSMNTEAFF. CDR3 DNA sequence: TGCAGCGTTGTGCACAGCATGAACACTGAAGCTTTCTTT. The V and J genes are TRBV29-1 and TRBJ1-1; D gene uncertain. Per the germline V gene, CDR1 is SQVTM and CDR2 is ANQGSEA. The CDR3 extends over 13 amino acids. V was cut by 4 bases and J by 0 bases, with 9 bases left in between. The complete variable domain, with remaining parts taken from reference TRBV29-1 and TRBJ1-1, reads SAVISQKPSRDICQRGTSLTIQCQVDSQVTMMFWYRQQPGQSLTLIATANQGSEATYESGFVIDKFPISRPNLTFSTLTVSNMSPEDSSIYLCSVVHSMNTEAFFGQGTRLTVV.

The chain carries TRBV5-1 and TRBJ1-2; the match to TRBD1 covers 7 bases. V lost 4 bases, J lost 0 bases, and 12 bases stayed unmatched. CDR1 and CDR2 (germline): SGHRS, YFSETQ. This CDR3 has 17 residues. The CDR3 loop reads CASSQYRSDRTNYGYTF. CDR3 DNA: TGCGCCAGCAGCCAATATCGATCGGACAGGACTAACTATGGCTACACCTTC.

V gene TRBV6-2 or TRBV6-3 combines with J gene TRBJ2-7; the D gene is possibly TRBD1 (6 bases). V gave up 6 bases and J gave up 4 bases, with 10 bases separating them. Germline V CDR1 and CDR2: MNHEY, SVGEGT. The CDR3 sequence is 12 residues long. CDR3 bases: TGTGCCAGCAGCCAGGGGCGATACGAGCAGTACTTC. As protein: CASSQGRYEQYF.

The V gene is TRBV7-9, the J gene TRBJ1-2; D gene unclear. The germline CDR1 and CDR2 sequences are SEHNR and FQNEAQ (reference sequence). CDR3 size: 12 residues. The V gene lost 1 base and the J gene lost 8 bases, with 8 bases spanning the gap. This CDR3 is CASSLEDWGYTF. The CDR3 coding sequence is TGTGCCAGCAGCTTAGAGGACTGGGGCTACACCTTC. Drawing the rest from reference TRBV7-9 and TRBJ1-2, the complete variable domain is DTGVSQNPRHKITKRGQNVTFRCDPISEHNRLYWYRQTLGQGPEFLTYFQNEAQLEKSRLLSDRFSAERPKGSFSTLEIQRTEQGDSAMYLCASSLEDWGYTFGSGTRLTVV.

The chain recombines TRBV9 with TRBJ1-4; 8 positions agree with TRBD1. This CDR3 has 14 amino acids. With 4 bases clipped from V and 8 bases from J, the junction kept 7 bases outside the gene matches. Germline V gene data show CDR1 as SGDLS and CDR2 as YYNGEE. The CDR3 loop is CASSLTGGVEKLFF. The CDR3 DNA follows: TGTGCCAGCAGCCTCACAGGGGGGGTAGAAAAACTGTTTTTT.

This chain links TRBV5-1 with TRBJ2-1, with 13 bases aligning to TRBD2. The CDR3 covers 15 residues. V gave up 4 bases and J gave up 8 bases; unmatched junction bases: 6. Germline V gene lookup returns CDR1 SGHRS and CDR2 YFSETQ. The CDR3 region is CASSPTSGGADEQFF. CDR3 coding DNA: TGCGCCAGCAGCCCAACTAGCGGGGGGGCCGATGAGCAGTTCTTC.

The rearrangement links TRBV25-1 to TRBJ1-6; D is unresolved. Looked up from germline, CDR1 is MGHDK and CDR2 is SYGVNS. V lost 3 bases and J lost 12, with 12 bases in between. This CDR3 contains 13 residues. CDR3 protein: CASSDLFFGPLHF. CDR3 DNA sequence: TGTGCCAGCAGTGACCTTTTCTTCGGACCCCTCCACTTT.

The chain uses TRBV5-1 and TRBJ2-7; TRBD2 is a possible D gene (6 bases). CDR1 is SGHRS, CDR2 YFSETQ, per germline. V was pared by 3 bases and J by 4 bases, with 11 bases between. The CDR3 covers 13 residues. The CDR3 DNA follows: TGCGCCAGCAGCTCGGTTGCGGGGTACGAGCAGTACTTC. This sequence encodes CASSSVAGYEQYF.